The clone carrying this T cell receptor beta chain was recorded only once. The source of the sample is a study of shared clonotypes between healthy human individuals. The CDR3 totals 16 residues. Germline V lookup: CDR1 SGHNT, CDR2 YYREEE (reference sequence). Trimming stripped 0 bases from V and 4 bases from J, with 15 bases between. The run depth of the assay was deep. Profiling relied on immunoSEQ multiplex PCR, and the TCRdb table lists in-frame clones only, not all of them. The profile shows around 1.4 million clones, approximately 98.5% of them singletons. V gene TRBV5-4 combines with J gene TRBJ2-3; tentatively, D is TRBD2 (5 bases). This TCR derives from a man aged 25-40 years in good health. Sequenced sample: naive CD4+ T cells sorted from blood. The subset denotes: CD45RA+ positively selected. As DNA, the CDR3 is TGTGCCAGCAGCTTGGCCCCAACCGAGGGAGCAGATACGCAGTATTTT. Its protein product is CASSLAPTEGADTQYF.